The subject of this entry is one TCR beta chain. Antigen unknown. These data belong to a study of T cell repertoires in cytomegalovirus infection. The overall study: Both CMV infection and a matching HLA type were indicated by public TCR beta signatures. Study outcomes and limitations: Individuals carrying CMV plus the relevant HLA were identified by cumulative frequency of public TCR beta families. In two of eight donors, the top clonotype was HLA-C-restricted CMV-specific.

The CDR3 is 14 residues long. The trim removed 5 bases at V and 6 bases at J, leaving 5 bases unmatched. Germline values: CDR1 SGHNT, CDR2 YENEEA. From the reads, TCRdb called clonotypes with MiXCR, one entry per CDR3 protein. The table includes about half a million distinct CDR3 sequences, roughly a third detected once. The material was cultured PBMCs, obtained from culture after CMV antigen stimulation. The genes are TRBV11-3 and TRBJ2-7; 12 nucleotides agree with TRBD1. This receptor was taken from a human donor in good health (CMV status not recorded). Some clones in this sample may be carry-over from other donors' samples. CDR3 amino acids: CASSPGTGGAEQYF. CDR3 DNA sequence: TGTGCCAGCAGCCCCGGGACAGGGGGCGCCGAGCAGTACTTC.